These T cell receptor beta chains were read from a single sample in a study of blood T cell repertoires in COVID-19. Assay: immunoSEQ multiplex PCR; the TCRdb copy retains only in-frame clones and omits some. The sample yields about 260,000 clones, over 70% seen once. Sequenced input: peripheral blood. These receptors were collected from a woman aged 40 to 50 who had recovered from COVID-19. Both conserved end residues are part of each CDR3. The order of the fields is J gene, D gene, V gene, clone size, CDR3 protein, CDR3 DNA. The D gene is left open where the match is weak. Clone sizes are given selectively: once, few, many, or a class where the clone is expanded.

TRBJ1-1 | TRBD1 | TRBV4-1 | few | CASSQDSRTGVTEAFF | TGCGCCAGCAGCCAAGATAGTAGGACAGGGGTTACTGAAGCTTTCTTT
TRBJ2-3 | TRBD1 | TRBV29-1 | . | CSGVNRGYTDTQYF | TGCAGCGGCGTAAACAGGGGCTACACAGATACGCAGTATTTT
TRBJ2-7 | . | TRBV5-6 | . | CASSFGTSYEQYF | TGTGCCAGCAGCTTTGGCACCTCCTACGAGCAGTACTTC
TRBJ2-3 | TRBD1 | TRBV5-1 | . | CASSLGGTDGTDTQYF | TGCGCCAGCAGCTTGGGAGGGACAGACGGGACAGATACGCAGTATTTT
TRBJ2-7 | TRBD1 | TRBV6-6 | . | CASRDSWGEQYF | TGTGCCAGCCGGGACAGTTGGGGCGAGCAGTACTTC
TRBJ2-7 | TRBD1 | TRBV7-3 | . | CASRAAGQGSYEQYF | TGTGCCAGCAGGGCAGCCGGACAGGGATCCTACGAGCAGTACTTC
TRBJ2-5 | TRBD2 | TRBV3-1/TRBV3-2 | . | CASSQLGGLVETQYF | TGTGCCAGCAGCCAACTGGGGGGACTAGTGGAGACCCAGTACTTC
TRBJ2-5 | . | TRBV5-1 | . | CASSLEGTFQETQYF | TGCGCCAGCAGCTTGGAAGGGACTTTTCAAGAGACCCAGTACTTC
TRBJ2-2 | . | TRBV7-6 | . | CASSPRTEGTGELFF | TGTGCCAGCAGCCCTCGGACAGAGGGGACCGGGGAGCTGTTTTTT
TRBJ1-3 | . | TRBV29-1 | . | CSARGGSSGNTIYF | TGCAGCGCCCGTGGGGGGAGCTCTGGAAACACCATATATTTT
TRBJ2-7 | . | TRBV27 | . | CASLGTAGYEQYF | TGTGCCAGCCTAGGGACAGCGGGTTACGAGCAGTACTTC
TRBJ2-7 | TRBD1 | TRBV5-1 | . | CASSLAVQGAYEQYF | TGCGCCAGCAGCTTGGCCGTGCAGGGGGCCTACGAGCAGTACTTC
TRBJ1-2 | . | TRBV7-9 | few | CASSLSGINGYTF | TGTGCCAGCAGCTTGTCGGGGATAAATGGCTACACCTTC
TRBJ2-3 | . | TRBV29-1 | . | CSVPSFGGSTDTQYF | TGCAGCGTTCCGTCTTTCGGGGGAAGCACAGATACGCAGTATTTT
TRBJ2-1 | . | TRBV7-8 | . | CASSDPGGGGLLLGEQFF | TGTGCCAGCAGCGACCCGGGGGGCGGGGGCTTACTCCTCGGGGAGCAGTTCTTC
TRBJ2-1 | TRBD2 | TRBV9 | once | CASSARGASSYNEQFF | TGTGCCAGCAGCGCGCGGGGGGCTAGCTCCTACAATGAGCAGTTCTTC
TRBJ1-2 | . | TRBV30 | . | CAWSTAGYTF | TGTGCCTGGAGTACAGCCGGCTACACCTTC
TRBJ2-3 | . | TRBV5-8 | . | CASSLGTEISTDTQYF | TGTGCCAGCAGCTTGGGGACAGAAATTAGCACAGATACGCAGTATTTT
TRBJ1-2 | . | TRBV28 | . | CASSNYLAEGGEITNYGYTF | TGTGCCAGCAGCAACTACCTTGCGGAGGGAGGGGAGATTACTAACTATGGCTACACCTTC
TRBJ1-5 | TRBD1 | TRBV5-1 | . | CASSLDARGGNQPQHF | TGCGCCAGCAGCTTAGACGCCAGGGGGGGCAATCAGCCCCAGCATTTT
TRBJ1-2 | TRBD1 | TRBV12-3/TRBV12-4 | . | CASSSGQNYGYTF | TGTGCCAGCAGTTCGGGACAGAACTATGGCTACACCTTC
TRBJ1-5 | . | TRBV10-3 | . | CAISEADQPQHF | TGTGCCATCAGTGAGGCGGATCAGCCCCAGCATTTT
TRBJ1-2 | . | TRBV6-2/TRBV6-3 | once | CASSYSSLGATGYTF | TGTGCCAGCAGTTACTCATCGTTGGGGGCGACGGGCTACACCTTC
TRBJ2-7 | TRBD2 | TRBV7-2 | . | CASSLAPGLAGEHYEQYF | TGTGCCAGCAGCTTGGCCCCAGGACTAGCGGGGGAGCACTACGAGCAGTACTTC
TRBJ2-1 | TRBD2 | TRBV7-3 | . | CASSSSGLAAYNEQFF | TGTGCCAGCAGCTCATCGGGACTAGCGGCCTACAATGAGCAGTTCTTC
TRBJ2-7 | TRBD2 | TRBV6-5 | . | CASRLGLAAVEQYF | TGTGCCAGCAGGCTCGGACTAGCGGCGGTCGAGCAGTACTTC
TRBJ2-7 | TRBD1 | TRBV19 | . | CASSSRTGRDPYEQYF | TGTGCCAGTAGTTCGAGGACAGGGCGGGACCCCTACGAGCAGTACTTC
TRBJ1-6 | . | TRBV9 | few | CASERGNYNSPLHF | TGTGCCAGCGAGCGCGGGAACTATAATTCACCCCTCCACTTT
TRBJ2-5 | TRBD2 | TRBV5-4 | . | CASSPTSGGAGETQYF | TGTGCCAGCAGCCCTACTAGCGGGGGGGCGGGAGAGACCCAGTACTTC
TRBJ1-6 | TRBD1 | TRBV3-1/TRBV3-2 | once | CASSQDARKTGYNSPLHF | TGTGCCAGCAGCCAAGATGCACGAAAGACAGGGTACAATTCACCCCTCCACTTT
TRBJ1-2 | . | TRBV27 | . | CATRPPGYYGYTF | TGTGCCACCCGACCTCCGGGGTACTATGGCTACACCTTC
TRBJ1-4 | TRBD1 | TRBV4-2 | . | CASSRRLTGEATNEKLFF | TGTGCCAGCAGCCGCCGACTGACAGGGGAGGCAACTAATGAAAAACTGTTTTTT
TRBJ2-1 | . | TRBV29-1 | . | CSSRRGTPNEQFF | TGCAGCTCAAGGCGGGGGACACCCAATGAGCAGTTCTTC
TRBJ1-2 | . | TRBV5-6 | . | CASSLTSYGYTF | TGTGCCAGCAGCTTGACCAGCTATGGCTACACCTTC
TRBJ1-3 | TRBD1 | TRBV6-1 | . | CASSGPSGTVPGNTIYF | TGTGCCAGCAGTGGGCCGTCCGGGACAGTGCCTGGAAACACCATATATTTT
TRBJ2-3 | . | TRBV7-9 | . | CASSLAHTDTQYF | TGTGCCAGCAGCTTAGCTCACACAGATACGCAGTATTTT
TRBJ2-7 | TRBD1 | TRBV9 | . | CASSSGQGSYEQYF | TGTGCCAGCAGCTCTGGACAGGGATCCTACGAGCAGTACTTC
TRBJ1-4 | . | TRBV27 | . | CASAVGAHEKLFF | TGTGCCAGCGCGGTAGGGGCGCATGAAAAACTGTTTTTT
TRBJ1-1 | . | TRBV6-5 | . | CASTDWVKAFF | TGTGCCAGCACCGACTGGGTAAAAGCTTTCTTT
TRBJ2-7 | . | TRBV5-4 | . | CASSSDSRRYEQYF | TGTGCCAGCAGTTCGGACAGCAGGAGATACGAGCAGTACTTC
TRBJ2-2 | TRBD2 | TRBV2 | few | CASSWTSGGAGELFF | TGTGCCAGCAGCTGGACTAGCGGGGGGGCCGGGGAGCTGTTTTTT
TRBJ2-5 | TRBD2 | TRBV9 | . | CASSAFSGGQETQYF | TGTGCCAGCAGCGCCTTTAGCGGGGGCCAAGAGACCCAGTACTTC
TRBJ1-5 | TRBD1 | TRBV14 | . | CASSRGGNSNQPQHF | TGTGCCAGCAGCCGAGGGGGCAATAGCAATCAGCCCCAGCATTTT
TRBJ2-2 | . | TRBV4-1 | . | CASSHPRAANTGELFF | TGCGCCAGCAGCCACCCCAGGGCGGCGAACACCGGGGAGCTGTTTTTT
TRBJ2-2 | TRBD1 | TRBV10-1 | . | CASRGTANTGELFF | TGCGCCAGCAGAGGGACAGCGAACACCGGGGAGCTGTTTTTT
TRBJ1-4 | . | TRBV7-9 | . | CASSLDPGATNEKLFF | TGTGCCAGCAGCCTCGACCCCGGGGCAACTAATGAAAAACTGTTTTTT
TRBJ2-2 | . | TRBV9 | . | CASTTGRGGVGTGELFF | TGTGCCAGCACCACAGGTCGAGGGGGGGTCGGCACCGGGGAGCTGTTTTTT
TRBJ2-3 | TRBD1 | TRBV6-5 | . | CASSLLGQARTQYF | TGTGCCAGCAGTCTACTCGGACAGGCTCGTACGCAGTATTTT
TRBJ2-1 | TRBD1 | TRBV19 | . | CASSKRTGDANEQFF | TGTGCCAGTAGTAAAAGGACAGGCGACGCCAATGAGCAGTTCTTC
TRBJ1-2 | . | TRBV12-3/TRBV12-4 | . | CASSFGVINGYTF | TGTGCCAGCAGTTTCGGGGTAATAAATGGCTACACCTTC